This TCR beta chain originates from a study of vaccination effects on CD4 cells after COVID-19. Comment on this clone: Its antigen is unknown.

The CDR3 is made up of 15 amino acids. Germline V gene sequence: CDR1 MGHRA, CDR2 YSYEKL. Trimming removed 2 bases from V and 6 bases from J; junction bases left unmatched: 3. Produced via immunoSEQ multiplex PCR; TCRdb's table is partial and in-frame only. This table has 30,000 to 45,000 clones, around 67% appearing once. Antigen-specific CD4+ T cell clonotypes were called by their expansion after viral peptide-pool culture in ViraFEST. It was after around 10 days of culture that CD4+ T cells were isolated. The healthy vaccine recipients, who had no prior SARS-CoV-2 infection, showed negative nucleocapsid antibodies. Replacing half the medium with IL-2 medium was done on days 3 and 7. The study's findings and limits: The study found marked clonal contraction of infection- and vaccine-induced clones late after vaccination.

The sample was CD4+ T cells from PBMCs cultured with SARS-CoV-2 spike peptides, taken before COVID-19 vaccination. The TCR originated in a human donor who received a COVID-19 vaccine. The chain couples TRBV4-1 to TRBJ1-4; 10 bases are a match to TRBD1. The CDR3 protein is CASSQRQGAYEKLFF. The CDR3 DNA follows: TGCGCCAGCAGCCAAAGACAGGGGGCTTATGAAAAACTGTTTTTT.